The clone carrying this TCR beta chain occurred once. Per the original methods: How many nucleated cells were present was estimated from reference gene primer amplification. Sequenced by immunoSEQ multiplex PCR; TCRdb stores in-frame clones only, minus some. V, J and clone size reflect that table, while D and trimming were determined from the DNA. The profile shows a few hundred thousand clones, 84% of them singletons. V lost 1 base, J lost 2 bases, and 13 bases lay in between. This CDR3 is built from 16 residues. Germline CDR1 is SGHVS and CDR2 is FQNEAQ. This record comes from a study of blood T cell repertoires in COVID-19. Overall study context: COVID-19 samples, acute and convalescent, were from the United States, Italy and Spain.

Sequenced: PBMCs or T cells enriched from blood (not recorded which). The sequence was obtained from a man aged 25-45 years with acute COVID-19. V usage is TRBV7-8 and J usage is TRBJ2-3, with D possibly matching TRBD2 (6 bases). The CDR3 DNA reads TGTGCCAGCAGCTTAGTCGTGGACTATGACACAGATACGCAGTATTTT. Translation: CASSLVVDYDTDTQYF.